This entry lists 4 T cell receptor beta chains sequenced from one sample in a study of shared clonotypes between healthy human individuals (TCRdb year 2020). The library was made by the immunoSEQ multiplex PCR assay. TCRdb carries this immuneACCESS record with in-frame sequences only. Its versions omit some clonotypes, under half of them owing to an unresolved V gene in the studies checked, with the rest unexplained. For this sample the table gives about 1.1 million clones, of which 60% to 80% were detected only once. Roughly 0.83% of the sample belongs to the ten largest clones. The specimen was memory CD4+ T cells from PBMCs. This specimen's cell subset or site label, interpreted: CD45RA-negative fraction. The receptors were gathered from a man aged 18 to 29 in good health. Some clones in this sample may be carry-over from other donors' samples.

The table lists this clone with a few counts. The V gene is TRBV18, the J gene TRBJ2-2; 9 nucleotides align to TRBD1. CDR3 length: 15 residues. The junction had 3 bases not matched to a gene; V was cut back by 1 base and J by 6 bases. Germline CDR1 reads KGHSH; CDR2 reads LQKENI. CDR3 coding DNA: TGTGCCAGCTCACCACTACAGGGGGCGGCCGGGGAGCTGTTTTTT. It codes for CASSPLQGAAGELFF.

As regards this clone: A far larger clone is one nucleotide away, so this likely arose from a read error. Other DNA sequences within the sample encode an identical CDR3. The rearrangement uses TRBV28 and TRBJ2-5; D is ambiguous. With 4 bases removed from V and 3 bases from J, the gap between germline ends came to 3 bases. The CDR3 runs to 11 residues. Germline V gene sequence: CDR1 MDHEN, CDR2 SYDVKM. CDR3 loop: CASSSEETQYF. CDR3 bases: TGTGCCAGCAGTTCAGAAGAGACCCAGTACTTC.

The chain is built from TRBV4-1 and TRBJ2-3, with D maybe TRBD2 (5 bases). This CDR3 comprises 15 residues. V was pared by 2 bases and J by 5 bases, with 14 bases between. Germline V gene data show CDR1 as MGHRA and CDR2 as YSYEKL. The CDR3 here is CASSQYGVRGDTQYF. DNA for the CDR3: TGCGCCAGCAGCCAATACGGGGTCCGGGGAGATACGCAGTATTTT.

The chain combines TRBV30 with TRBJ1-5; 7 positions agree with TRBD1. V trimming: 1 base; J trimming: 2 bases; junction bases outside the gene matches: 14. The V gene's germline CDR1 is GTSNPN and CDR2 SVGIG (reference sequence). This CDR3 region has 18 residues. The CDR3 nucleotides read TGTGCCTGGAGTGCCCCGCGCTCGACAGGGTATGGCAATCAGCCCCAGCATTTT. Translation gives CAWSAPRSTGYGNQPQHF. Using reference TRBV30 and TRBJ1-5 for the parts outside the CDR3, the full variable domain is SQTIHQWPATLVQPVGSPLSLECTVEGTSNPNLYWYRQAAGRGLQLLFYSVGIGQISSEVPQNLSASRPQDRQFILSSKKLLLSDSGFYLCAWSAPRSTGYGNQPQHFGDGTRLSIL.